Reported below is one T cell receptor beta chain. With 5 bases removed from V and 4 bases from J, the gap between germline ends came to 14 bases. Germline CDR1 and CDR2: SGHVS and FQNEAQ. The CDR3 covers 14 residues. The sample is drawn from a study of CD8 T cells in Susac syndrome. With random hexamers, roughly 0.45 to 1 ug RNA was reverse transcribed. Each CDR3 protein is one row after TCRdb ran MiXCR on the immunoSEQ multiplex PCR reads. The sample carries about 200,000 distinct CDR3 sequences, approximately 90% recorded once. The clonotype comes from a human donor with multiple sclerosis. The V call is TRBV7-8, the J call TRBJ2-5, with unresolved D. Sequencing was carried out using CD8+ T cells from PBMCs. CDR3 protein: CASSPRTWGETQYF. DNA of the CDR3: TGTGCCAGCAGCCCCAGGACGTGGGGAGAGACCCAGTACTTC.